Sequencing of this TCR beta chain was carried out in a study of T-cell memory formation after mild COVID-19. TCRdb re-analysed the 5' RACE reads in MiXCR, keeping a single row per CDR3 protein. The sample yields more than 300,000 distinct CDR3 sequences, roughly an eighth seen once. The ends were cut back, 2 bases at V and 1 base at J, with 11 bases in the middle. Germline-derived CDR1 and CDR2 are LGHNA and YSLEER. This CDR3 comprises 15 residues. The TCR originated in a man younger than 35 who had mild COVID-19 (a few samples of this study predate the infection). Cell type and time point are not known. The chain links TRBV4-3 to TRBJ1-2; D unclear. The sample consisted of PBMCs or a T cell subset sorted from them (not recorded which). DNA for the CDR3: TGCGCCAGCAGCCAACTTCCCACCGTTAACTATGGCTACACCTTC. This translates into CASSQLPTVNYGYTF.